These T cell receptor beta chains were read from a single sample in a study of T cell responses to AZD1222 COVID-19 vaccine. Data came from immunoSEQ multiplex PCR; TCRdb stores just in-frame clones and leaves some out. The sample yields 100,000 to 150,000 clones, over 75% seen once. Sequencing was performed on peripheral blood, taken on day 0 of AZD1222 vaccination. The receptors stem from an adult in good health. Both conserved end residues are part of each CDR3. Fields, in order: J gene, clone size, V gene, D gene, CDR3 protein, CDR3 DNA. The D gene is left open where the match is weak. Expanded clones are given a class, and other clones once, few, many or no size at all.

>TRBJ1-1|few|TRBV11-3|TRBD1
CASSLEGTGFLGPMNTEAFF
TGTGCCAGCAGCTTAGAAGGGACAGGTTTTCTAGGCCCTATGAACACTGAAGCTTTCTTT
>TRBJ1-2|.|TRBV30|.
CAWSVRWGYGYTF
TGTGCCTGGAGTGTACGATGGGGCTATGGCTACACCTTC
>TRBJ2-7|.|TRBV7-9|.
CASSLDLESGEQYF
TGTGCCAGCAGCTTAGATCTGGAGTCGGGGGAGCAGTACTTC
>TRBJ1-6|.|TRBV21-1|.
CASSKGCVRAVSSYNSPLHF
TGTGCCAGCAGCAAAGGCTGCGTCAGGGCGGTTTCCTCCTATAATTCACCCCTCCACTTT
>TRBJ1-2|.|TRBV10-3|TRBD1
CAIRRDSQRNYGYTF
TGTGCCATCAGGAGGGACAGCCAACGAAACTATGGCTACACCTTC
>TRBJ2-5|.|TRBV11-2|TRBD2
CASSPVLASQETQYF
TGTGCCAGCAGCCCAGTACTAGCGAGTCAAGAGACCCAGTACTTC
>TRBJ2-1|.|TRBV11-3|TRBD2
CASKLAGDPRGNEQFF
TGTGCCAGCAAATTAGCGGGGGACCCCCGTGGGAATGAGCAGTTCTTC
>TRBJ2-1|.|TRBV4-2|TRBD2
CASSQGAGGARSSYNEQFF
TGTGCCAGCAGCCAAGGAGCCGGGGGGGCGAGGAGCTCCTACAATGAGCAGTTCTTC
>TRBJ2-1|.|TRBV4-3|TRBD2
CASSLRLAGGDEQFF
TGCGCCAGCAGCCTCCGACTAGCGGGGGGGGATGAGCAGTTCTTC
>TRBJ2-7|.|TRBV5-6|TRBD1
CASSLPQGASSYEQYF
TGTGCCAGCAGCCTTCCTCAGGGGGCGAGCTCCTACGAGCAGTACTTC
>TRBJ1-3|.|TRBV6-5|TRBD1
CASTGTGSITIYF
TGTGCCAGCACGGGGACAGGGTCTATCACCATATATTTT
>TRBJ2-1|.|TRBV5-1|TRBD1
CASSLGQGEYNEQFF
TGCGCCAGCAGCTTGGGACAGGGGGAATACAATGAGCAGTTCTTC
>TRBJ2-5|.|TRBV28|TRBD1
CASSSPKQGVYQETQYF
TGTGCCAGCAGTTCCCCCAAACAGGGGGTTTACCAAGAGACCCAGTACTTC
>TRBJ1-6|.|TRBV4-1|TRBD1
CASSQRQGGSPLHF
TGCGCCAGCAGCCAACGACAGGGAGGGTCACCCCTCCACTTT
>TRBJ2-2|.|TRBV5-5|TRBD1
CASSLQGAVGELFF
TGTGCCAGCAGCTTGCAGGGGGCGGTCGGGGAGCTGTTTTTT